The 21 T cell receptor beta chains reported below all come from one sample, sequenced in a study of early T cells in non-severe SARS-CoV-2 infection. TCRdb reprocessed the 5' RACE reads via MiXCR and lists one record per CDR3 protein. Of roughly 81,000 distinct CDR3 sequences listed, about 12% are singletons. The sample taken for sequencing was whole blood. These receptors were taken from an adult who was a healthcare worker with PCR-confirmed SARS-CoV-2 infection or an uninfected control (not recorded which).

This clonotype was seen only a few times. The rearrangement joins TRBV3-1 to TRBJ1-2; D ambiguous. The CDR3 sequence is 13 residues long. The germline V and J ends were trimmed by 4 bases and 7 bases, with 13 bases remaining between them. CDR1 LGHDT and CDR2 YNNKEL come from the germline V gene (reference sequence). The CDR3 bases are TGTGCCAGCAGCCCTTCAGCACCTCCTGGCTACACCTTC. Translated, it gives CASSPSAPPGYTF.

This clonotype appeared many times. This rearrangement joins TRBV2 to TRBJ1-2, with D possibly TRBD1 on 6 matching bases. CDR1 is SNHLY, CDR2 FYNNEI, per germline. This CDR3 comprises 15 residues. V lost 5 bases, J lost 0 bases, and 13 bases lay in between. The CDR3: CASSPKGDSNYGYTF. CDR3 DNA: TGTGCCAGCAGTCCAAAGGGGGACTCTAACTATGGCTACACCTTC.

This clonotype was counted between two and nine times. The rearrangement joins TRBV13 to TRBJ2-5, with unresolved D. The CDR3 contains 16 residues. The germline gives CDR1 PRHDT, CDR2 FYEKMQ (reference sequence). Trimming removed 1 base at V and 5 bases at J, with 17 bases between. The CDR3 DNA follows: TGTGCCAGCAGCTTAGTACTGGAAGCTACCCGGGAGACCCAGTACTTC. Translating gives CASSLVLEATRETQYF.

The chain is built from TRBV25-1 and TRBJ1-4; a possible D gene is TRBD1 (5 bases). Deletions cut 0 bases from V and 3 bases from J, with 11 bases between. Germline CDR1 is MGHDK and CDR2 is SYGVNS. The CDR3 loop spans 16 amino acids. The CDR3 nucleotides read TGTGCCAGCAGTGAATACGACAGACGACCTAATGAAAAACTGTTTTTT. Translated: CASSEYDRRPNEKLFF.

This clonotype was counted only a few times. This chain connects TRBV13 to TRBJ1-1; D unclear. This CDR3 has 12 residues. Germline V lookup: CDR1 PRHDT, CDR2 FYEKMQ (reference sequence). The V end was cut by 5 bases, the J end by 7 bases, with 11 bases between. The CDR3 reads CASSLSDGEAFF. In nucleotides, the CDR3 is TGTGCCAGCAGCCTATCAGACGGTGAAGCTTTCTTT.

This clonotype was seen many times. The V and J genes are TRBV27 and TRBJ2-4, with a weak D call TRBD2 (6 bases). Germline CDR1 reads MNHEY; CDR2 reads SMNVEV (reference sequence). There are 15 residues in the CDR3. V was trimmed by 5 bases and J by 4 bases, leaving 15 bases between them. CDR3 sequence: CASSARLGRKNIQYF. Written as DNA, the CDR3 is TGTGCCAGCAGTGCCCGACTAGGCCGGAAAAACATTCAGTACTTC.

Ten or more counts support this clonotype. The genes are TRBV25-1 and TRBJ2-3; D is possibly TRBD2 (6 bases). Per the germline V gene, CDR1 is MGHDK and CDR2 is SYGVNS. This CDR3 is 16 amino acids long. With 3 bases removed from V and 0 bases from J, the gap between germline ends came to 13 bases. CDR3 DNA sequence: TGTGCCAGCAGTGAGCGGGGAAGCTCTAGCACAGATACGCAGTATTTT. It yields the protein CASSERGSSSTDTQYF. The full variable domain, completed using reference TRBV25-1 and TRBJ2-3, is EADIYQTPRYLVIGTGKKITLECSQTMGHDKMYWYQQDPGMELHLIHYSYGVNSTEKGDLSSESTVSRIRTEHFPLTLESARPSHTSQYLCASSERGSSSTDTQYFGPGTRLTVL.

V gene TRBV20-1 combines with J gene TRBJ1-2; TRBD1 agrees at 7 bases. The V gene's germline CDR1 is DFQATT and CDR2 SNEGSKA (reference sequence). The CDR3 contains 14 residues. Trimming removed 2 bases from V and 3 bases from J; junction bases left unmatched: 6. For the CDR3, the DNA is TGCAGTGCTAGAAAAGGAACAGGGGACTATGGCTACACCTTC. Protein product: CSARKGTGDYGYTF.

J is TRBJ2-7 and V is TRBV7-9; no reliable D call. There are 17 residues in the CDR3. Germline CDR1 and CDR2: SEHNR and FQNEAQ (reference sequence). Trimming pared 2 bases from V and 0 bases from J, leaving 17 bases between. CDR3 coding DNA: TGTGCCAGCAGCTTAAGGATGGGTACCCATCCCTCCTACGAGCAGTACTTC. Protein sequence: CASSLRMGTHPSYEQYF.

This clonotype appeared a few times. J is TRBJ1-2 and V is TRBV27; a weak D match, TRBD1 (6 bases). Germline V lookup: CDR1 MNHEY, CDR2 SMNVEV (reference sequence). The CDR3 spans 14 residues. The V gene lost 2 bases and the J gene lost 4 bases, with 11 bases spanning the gap. As DNA, the CDR3 is TGTGCCAGCAGTTTAATGGGGGCTGGCTATGGCTACACCTTC. It encodes CASSLMGAGYGYTF.

This clonotype was recorded many times. The rearrangement joins TRBV29-1 to TRBJ2-4; D is tentatively TRBD1 or TRBD2 (6 bases each). The CDR3 extends over 14 amino acids. V dropped 3 bases and J dropped 1 base, with 10 bases sitting between them. Germline assignment: CDR1 SQVTM and CDR2 ANQGSEA. CDR3 coding DNA: TGCAGCGTTGAGGGGGGCGCCGCCAAAAACATTCAGTACTTC. It translates to CSVEGGAAKNIQYF.

The V gene is TRBV3-1, the J gene TRBJ2-1; the match to TRBD2 covers 12 bases. CDR3 length: 15 residues. CDR1 LGHDT and CDR2 YNNKEL come from the germline V gene (reference sequence). The junction had 7 bases not matched to a gene; V was cut back by 4 bases and J by 9 bases. This CDR3 reads CASSRGLAGLAEQFF. The CDR3, as DNA: TGTGCCAGCAGCCGTGGACTAGCGGGATTGGCTGAGCAGTTCTTC.

The rearrangement uses TRBV18 and TRBJ1-5; 7 nucleotides line up with TRBD1. V lost 6 bases, J lost 4 bases, and 3 bases stayed unmatched. This CDR3 comprises 13 residues. The germline V gene encodes CDR1 KGHSH and CDR2 LQKENI. CDR3 residues: CASSPTGNQPQHF. As DNA, the CDR3 is TGTGCCAGCTCCCCGACAGGGAATCAGCCCCAGCATTTT.

This clonotype has a count of ten or more. This chain uses TRBV29-1 with TRBJ2-3; D may be TRBD1 (6 bases). This CDR3 comprises 14 residues. The V end lost 6 bases, the J end lost 1 base, and 14 bases lay between the germline ends. Germline CDR1 SQVTM, CDR2 ANQGSEA. CDR3 amino acids: CSVSGEWGTDTQYF. CDR3 DNA: TGCAGCGTCTCAGGGGAGTGGGGCACAGATACGCAGTATTTT.

In this sample, this clonotype turned up many times. The chain is built from TRBV25-1 and TRBJ2-7; D call uncertain. The germline V and J ends were trimmed by 7 bases and 6 bases, with 13 bases remaining between them. Germline lookup yields CDR1 MGHDK and CDR2 SYGVNS. The CDR3 contains 12 residues. CDR3 nucleotide sequence: TGTGCCAGCAAGCTCCCGGTGACCGAGCAGTACTTC. This gives the protein CASKLPVTEQYF.

This clonotype was picked up a small number of times. For the CDR3, the DNA is TGTGCCAGCAGCGTGAGACTAGCGGGGGGTATGTACAATGAGCAGTTCTTC. Amino acids: CASSVRLAGGMYNEQFF. The chain links TRBV9 to TRBJ2-1, with TRBD2 identical over 13 bases. V trimming: 2 bases; J trimming: 4 bases; junction bases outside the gene matches: 6. The CDR3 sequence is 17 residues long. Germline-derived CDR1 and CDR2 are SGDLS and YYNGEE.

This clonotype came up a few times. The chain uses TRBV14 and TRBJ2-1; D might be TRBD1 (6 bases). CDR1 and CDR2 from the germline V gene are SGHDN and FVKESK. CDR3 length: 16 amino acids. V lost 4 bases and J 4 bases, leaving 17 bases between the germline ends. CDR3 bases: TGTGCCAGCAGCCTAGCCTGGGGGCTGGGGTACAATGAGCAGTTCTTC. This encodes CASSLAWGLGYNEQFF. The full variable domain, in which reference TRBV14 and TRBJ2-1 provide the parts outside the CDR3, is EAGVTQFPSHSVIEKGQTVTLRCDPISGHDNLYWYRRVMGKEIKFLLHFVKESKQDESGMPNNRFLAERTGGTYSTLKVQPAELEDSGVYFCASSLAWGLGYNEQFFGPGTRLTVL.

There are a few counts of this clonotype. CDR3 sequence (DNA): TGTGCCAGCAGTCCTATGGACAGGGGCGTCTACGAGCAGTACTTC. This translates into CASSPMDRGVYEQYF. The chain combines TRBV28 with TRBJ2-7; 9 nucleotides line up with TRBD1. In germline, CDR1 is MDHEN, CDR2 SYDVKM. The CDR3 consists of 15 residues. Trimming cost V 5 bases and J 3 bases; bases outside gene matches: 8.

This clonotype was detected ten times or more. CDR3 coding DNA: TGTGCCAGCAGCCGACAGGGTGACCGCACAGATACGCAGTATTTT. Translation gives CASSRQGDRTDTQYF. This chain uses TRBV12-3 or TRBV12-4 with TRBJ2-3, with 7 positions matching TRBD1. The trim removed 6 bases at V and 1 base at J, leaving 7 bases unmatched. The CDR3 has 15 amino acids.

This clonotype has at least ten counts. This chain joins TRBV11-2 and TRBJ1-1; 7 bases line up with TRBD1. The CDR3 is made up of 15 amino acids. Germline V CDR1 and CDR2: SGHAT, FQNNGV. V gave up 2 bases and J gave up 4 bases; unmatched junction bases: 7. In DNA form, the CDR3 reads TGTGCCAGCAGCTTATCCACAGGGGTGGGCACTGAAGCTTTCTTT. This sequence encodes CASSLSTGVGTEAFF.

V usage is TRBV29-1 and J usage is TRBJ2-5; 7 bases line up with TRBD1. The V and J ends lost 7 bases and 2 bases, in that order; junction bases with no gene match: 10. Germline V gene lookup returns CDR1 SQVTM and CDR2 ANQGSEA. This CDR3 is 14 amino acids long. CDR3 coding DNA: TGCAGCGGCGGACCAGGGACAGAACAAGAGACCCAGTACTTC. It is translated as CSGGPGTEQETQYF.